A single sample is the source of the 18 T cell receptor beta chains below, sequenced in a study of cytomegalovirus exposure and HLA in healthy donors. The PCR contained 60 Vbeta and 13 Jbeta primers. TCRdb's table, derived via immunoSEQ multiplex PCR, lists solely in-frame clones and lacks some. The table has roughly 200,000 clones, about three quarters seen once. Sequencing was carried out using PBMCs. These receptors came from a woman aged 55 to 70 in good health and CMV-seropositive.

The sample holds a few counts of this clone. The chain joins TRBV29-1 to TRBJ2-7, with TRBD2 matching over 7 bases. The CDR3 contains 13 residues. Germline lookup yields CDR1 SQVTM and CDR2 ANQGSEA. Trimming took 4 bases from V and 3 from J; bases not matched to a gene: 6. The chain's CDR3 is CSVGGGVVYEQYF. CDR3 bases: TGCAGCGTTGGGGGAGGGGTGGTCTACGAGCAGTACTTC.

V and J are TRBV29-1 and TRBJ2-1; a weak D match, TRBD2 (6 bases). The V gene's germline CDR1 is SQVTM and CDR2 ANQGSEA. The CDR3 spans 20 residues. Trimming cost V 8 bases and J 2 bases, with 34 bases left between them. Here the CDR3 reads CSSFGFTGSGGTYPYNEQFF. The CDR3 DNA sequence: TGCAGCTCTTTTGGATTCACGGGATCTGGCGGGACTTACCCCTACAATGAGCAGTTCTTC.

As DNA, the CDR3 is TGTGCCACCAGCAGAGATCTAACAGGGGGCGTAACGGCGGGAACCCAAAACATTCAGTACTTC. Translating gives CATSRDLTGGVTAGTQNIQYF. V usage is TRBV15 and J usage is TRBJ2-4, with 9 bases lining up with TRBD1. Germline CDR1 LNHNV, CDR2 YYDKDF (reference sequence). The length of the CDR3 is 21 residues. Losses at the gene ends were 0 bases for V and 5 bases for J; bases not matched to a gene: 20.

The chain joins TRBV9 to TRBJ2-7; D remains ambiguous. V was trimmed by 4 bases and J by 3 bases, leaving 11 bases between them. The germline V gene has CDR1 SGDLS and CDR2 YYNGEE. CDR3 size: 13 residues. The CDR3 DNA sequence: TGTGCCAGCAGCTCTCAGTCGGGCTACGAGCAGTACTTC. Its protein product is CASSSQSGYEQYF.

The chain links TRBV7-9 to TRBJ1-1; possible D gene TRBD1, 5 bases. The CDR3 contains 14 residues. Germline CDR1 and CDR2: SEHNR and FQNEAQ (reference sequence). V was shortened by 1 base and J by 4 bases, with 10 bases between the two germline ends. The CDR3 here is CASSLGWGRTEAFF. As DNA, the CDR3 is TGTGCCAGCAGCTTAGGTTGGGGCCGCACTGAAGCTTTCTTT.

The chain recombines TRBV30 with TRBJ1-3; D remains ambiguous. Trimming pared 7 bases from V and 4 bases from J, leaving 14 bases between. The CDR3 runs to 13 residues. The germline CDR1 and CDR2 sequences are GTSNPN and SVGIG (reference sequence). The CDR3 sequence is CASGGPPGNTIYF. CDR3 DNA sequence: TGTGCCTCGGGTGGCCCTCCGGGAAACACCATATATTTT.

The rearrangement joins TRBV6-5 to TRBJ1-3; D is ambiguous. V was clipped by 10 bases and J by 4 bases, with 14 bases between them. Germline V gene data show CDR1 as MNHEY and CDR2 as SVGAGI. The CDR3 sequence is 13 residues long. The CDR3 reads CAIQARGGNTIYF. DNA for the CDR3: TGTGCCATCCAAGCCCGCGGGGGAAACACCATATATTTT.

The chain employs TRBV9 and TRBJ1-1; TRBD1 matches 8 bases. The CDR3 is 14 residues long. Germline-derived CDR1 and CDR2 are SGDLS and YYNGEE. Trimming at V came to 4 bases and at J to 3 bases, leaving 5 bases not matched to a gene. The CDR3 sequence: CASSFGQGYTEAFF. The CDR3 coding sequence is TGTGCCAGCAGCTTCGGACAGGGTTACACTGAAGCTTTCTTT.

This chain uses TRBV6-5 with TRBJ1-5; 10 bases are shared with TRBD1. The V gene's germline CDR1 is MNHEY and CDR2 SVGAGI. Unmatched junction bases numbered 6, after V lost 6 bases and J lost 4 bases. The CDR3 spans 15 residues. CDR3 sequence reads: CASRPGQGGNQPQHF. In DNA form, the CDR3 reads TGTGCCAGCAGGCCCGGACAGGGGGGAAATCAGCCCCAGCATTTT.

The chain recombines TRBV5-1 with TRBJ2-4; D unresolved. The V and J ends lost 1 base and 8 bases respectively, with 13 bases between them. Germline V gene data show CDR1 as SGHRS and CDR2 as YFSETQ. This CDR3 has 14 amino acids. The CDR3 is CASSLRTAEDIQYF. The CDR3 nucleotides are TGCGCCAGCAGCTTGCGTACCGCAGAGGACATTCAGTACTTC.

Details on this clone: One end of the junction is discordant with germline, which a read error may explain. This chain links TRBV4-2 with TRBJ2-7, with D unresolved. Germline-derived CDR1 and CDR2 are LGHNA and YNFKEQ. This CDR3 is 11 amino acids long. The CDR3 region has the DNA TGTGCCAGCAGCCAAGATAACGACCGGGTCTTC. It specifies CASSQDNDRVF.

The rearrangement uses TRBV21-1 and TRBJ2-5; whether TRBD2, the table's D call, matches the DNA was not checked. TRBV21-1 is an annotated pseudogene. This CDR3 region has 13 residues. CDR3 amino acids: CASSKVNPGRKYF. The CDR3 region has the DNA TGTGCCAGCAGCAAAGTTAACCCCGGGAGAAAGTACTTC.

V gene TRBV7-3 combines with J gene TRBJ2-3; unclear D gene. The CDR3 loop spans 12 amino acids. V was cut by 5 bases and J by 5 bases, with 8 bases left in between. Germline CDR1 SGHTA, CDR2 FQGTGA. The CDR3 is CASSEVGDTQYF. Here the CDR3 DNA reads TGTGCCAGCAGCGAGGTGGGAGATACGCAGTATTTT. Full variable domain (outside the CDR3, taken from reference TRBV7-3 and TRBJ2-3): GAGVSQTPSNKVTEKGKYVELRCDPISGHTALYWYRQSLGQGPEFLIYFQGTGAADDSGLPNDRFFAVRPEGSVSTLKIQRTERGDSAVYLCASSEVGDTQYFGPGTRLTVL.

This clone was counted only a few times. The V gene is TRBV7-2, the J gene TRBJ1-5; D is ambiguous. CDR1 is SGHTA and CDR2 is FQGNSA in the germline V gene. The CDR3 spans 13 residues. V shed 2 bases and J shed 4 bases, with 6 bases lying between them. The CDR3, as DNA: TGTGCCAGCAGCTTATATCAGAATCAGCCCCAGCATTTT. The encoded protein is CASSLYQNQPQHF. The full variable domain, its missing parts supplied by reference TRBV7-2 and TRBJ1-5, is GAGVSQSPSNKVTEKGKDVELRCDPISGHTALYWYRQSLGQGLEFLIYFQGNSAPDKSGLPSDRFSAERTGGSVSTLTIQRTQQEDSAVYLCASSLYQNQPQHFGDGTRLSIL.

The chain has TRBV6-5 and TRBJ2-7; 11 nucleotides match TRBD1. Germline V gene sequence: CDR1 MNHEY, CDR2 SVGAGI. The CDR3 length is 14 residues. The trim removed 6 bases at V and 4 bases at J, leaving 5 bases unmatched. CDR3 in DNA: TGTGCCAGCAGCGGAGGGACAGGGGGATACGAGCAGTACTTC. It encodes CASSGGTGGYEQYF.

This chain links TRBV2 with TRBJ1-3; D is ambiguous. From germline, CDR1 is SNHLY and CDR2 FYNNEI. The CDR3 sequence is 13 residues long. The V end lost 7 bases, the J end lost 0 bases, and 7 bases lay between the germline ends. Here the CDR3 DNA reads TGTGCCAGCAATACAGACTCTGGAAACACCATATATTTT. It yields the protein CASNTDSGNTIYF.

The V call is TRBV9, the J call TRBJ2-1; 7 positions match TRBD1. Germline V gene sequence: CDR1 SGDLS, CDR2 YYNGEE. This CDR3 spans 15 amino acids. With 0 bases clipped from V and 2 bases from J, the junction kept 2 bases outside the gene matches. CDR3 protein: CASSVDRGTYNEQFF. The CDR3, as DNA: TGTGCCAGCAGCGTAGACAGGGGAACCTACAATGAGCAGTTCTTC.

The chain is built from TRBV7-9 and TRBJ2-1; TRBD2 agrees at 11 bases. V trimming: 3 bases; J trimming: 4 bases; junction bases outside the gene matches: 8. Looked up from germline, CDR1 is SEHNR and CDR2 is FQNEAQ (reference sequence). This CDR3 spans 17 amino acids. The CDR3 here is CASSFSGLAGGYNEQFF. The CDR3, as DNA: TGTGCCAGCAGCTTTTCAGGTTTAGCGGGAGGGTACAATGAGCAGTTCTTC.